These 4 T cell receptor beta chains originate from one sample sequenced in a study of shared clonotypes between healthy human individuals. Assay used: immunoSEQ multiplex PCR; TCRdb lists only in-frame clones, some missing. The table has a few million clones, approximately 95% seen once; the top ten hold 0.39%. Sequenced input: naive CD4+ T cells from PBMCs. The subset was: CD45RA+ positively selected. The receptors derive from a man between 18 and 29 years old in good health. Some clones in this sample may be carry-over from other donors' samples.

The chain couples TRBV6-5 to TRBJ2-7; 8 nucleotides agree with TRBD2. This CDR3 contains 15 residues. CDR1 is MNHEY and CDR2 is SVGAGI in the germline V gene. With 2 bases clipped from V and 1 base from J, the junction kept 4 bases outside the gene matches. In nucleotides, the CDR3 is TGTGCCAGCAGTTACGTAGCGGGGAAGTCCTACGAGCAGTACTTC. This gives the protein CASSYVAGKSYEQYF.

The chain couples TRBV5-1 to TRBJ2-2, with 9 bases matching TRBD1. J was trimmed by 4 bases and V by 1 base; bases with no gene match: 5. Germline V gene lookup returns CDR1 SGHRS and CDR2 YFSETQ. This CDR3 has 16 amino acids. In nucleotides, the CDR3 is TGCGCCAGCAGCTTGCTTAGGACAGGGGCCACCGGGGAGCTGTTTTTT. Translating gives CASSLLRTGATGELFF. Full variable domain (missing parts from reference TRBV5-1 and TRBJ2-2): KAGVTQTPRYLIKTRGQQVTLSCSPISGHRSVSWYQQTPGQGLQFLFEYFSETQRNKGNFPGRFSGRQFSNSRSEMNVSTLELGDSALYLCASSLLRTGATGELFFGEGSRLTVL.

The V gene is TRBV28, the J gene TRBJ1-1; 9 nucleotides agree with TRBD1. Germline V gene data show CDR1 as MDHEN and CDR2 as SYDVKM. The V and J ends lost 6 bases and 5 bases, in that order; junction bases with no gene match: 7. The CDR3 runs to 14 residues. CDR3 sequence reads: CASRRDRVQTEAFF. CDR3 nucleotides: TGTGCCAGCAGACGGGACAGGGTGCAGACTGAAGCTTTCTTT.

The CDR3 DNA follows: TGTGCCAGCAGCTCGGTGACAGGGCTCTGGGAGCAGTACTTC. Protein product: CASSSVTGLWEQYF. The chain joins TRBV5-8 to TRBJ2-7; 7 bases match TRBD1. Germline V gives CDR1 SGHTS, CDR2 YDEGEE. The CDR3 has 14 residues. J was trimmed by 7 bases and V by 3 bases; bases with no gene match: 10.